This TCR beta chain was recovered during a study of T cell repertoires in cytomegalovirus infection. Study summary: The authors used CMV epitopes that were HLA-C-restricted (recently identified) and HLA-B-restricted (well studied). From public TCR beta signatures came an indication of both CMV infection and matching HLA type. Study findings and constraints: Totalled public TCR beta family frequency picked out people who carried CMV plus the relevant HLA. Dominating the ex vivo response were TCR beta clonotypes that were CMV-specific and HLA-C-restricted.

The CDR3 consists of 12 residues. Deletions cut 3 bases from V and 2 bases from J, with 4 bases between. CDR1 and CDR2 from the germline V gene are SEHNR and FQNEAQ (reference sequence). Comment on this clonotype: Antigen: not known.

TCRdb reprocessed the reads with MiXCR, giving one entry per CDR3 protein. The profile shows roughly 340,000 distinct CDR3 sequences, almost 30% of them singletons. The chain has TRBV7-9 and TRBJ2-5; D gene ambiguous. The clonotype comes from a human donor in good health (CMV status not recorded). Some clones in this sample may be carry-over from other donors' samples. The sequencing here drew on cultured PBMCs, taken from culture after CMV antigen stimulation. The CDR3 is CASSFQQETQYF. For the CDR3, the DNA is TGTGCCAGCAGCTTCCAGCAAGAGACCCAGTACTTC.